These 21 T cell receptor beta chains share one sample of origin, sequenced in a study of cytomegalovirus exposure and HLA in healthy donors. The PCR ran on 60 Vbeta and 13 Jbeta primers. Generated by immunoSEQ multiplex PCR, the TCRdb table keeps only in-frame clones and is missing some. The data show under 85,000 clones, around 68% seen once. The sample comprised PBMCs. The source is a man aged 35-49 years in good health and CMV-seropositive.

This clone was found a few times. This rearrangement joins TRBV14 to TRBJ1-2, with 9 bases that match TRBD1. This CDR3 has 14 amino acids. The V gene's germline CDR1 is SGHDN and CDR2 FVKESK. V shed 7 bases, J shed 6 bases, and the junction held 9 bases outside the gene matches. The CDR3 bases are TGTGCCAGCACAAGACAGGGGGGGGTAAATGGCTACACCTTC. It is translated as CASTRQGGVNGYTF.

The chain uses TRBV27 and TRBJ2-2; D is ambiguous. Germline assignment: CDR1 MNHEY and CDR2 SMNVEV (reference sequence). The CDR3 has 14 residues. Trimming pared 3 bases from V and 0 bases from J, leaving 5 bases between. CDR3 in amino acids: CASSFSTNTGELFF. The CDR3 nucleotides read TGTGCCAGCAGTTTCTCTACGAACACCGGGGAGCTGTTTTTT.

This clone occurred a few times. The CDR3 DNA reads as TGCGCCAGCAGCCAAGGCTCTGTAGCGGGAGGGGGATTGGGGGAGCAGTTCTTC. Protein: CASSQGSVAGGGLGEQFF. The chain recombines TRBV4-1 with TRBJ2-1; 11 bases match TRBD2. CDR1 is MGHRA, CDR2 YSYEKL, per germline. CDR3 length equals 18 residues. The J segment lost 10 bases and the V segment lost 1 base, leaving 15 bases of the junction unmatched.

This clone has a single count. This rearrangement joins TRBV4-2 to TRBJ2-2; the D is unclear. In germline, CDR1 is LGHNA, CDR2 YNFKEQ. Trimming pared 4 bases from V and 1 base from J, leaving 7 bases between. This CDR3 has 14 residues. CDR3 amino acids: CASSPRLNTGELFF. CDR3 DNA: TGTGCCAGCAGCCCTCGTCTGAACACCGGGGAGCTGTTTTTT.

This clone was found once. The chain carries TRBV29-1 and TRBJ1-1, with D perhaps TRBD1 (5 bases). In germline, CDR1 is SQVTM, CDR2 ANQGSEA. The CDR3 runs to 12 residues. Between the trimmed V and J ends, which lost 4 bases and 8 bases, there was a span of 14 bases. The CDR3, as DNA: TGCAGCGTTGTCAAAACAGGTGGAGAAGCTTTCTTT. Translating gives CSVVKTGGEAFF.

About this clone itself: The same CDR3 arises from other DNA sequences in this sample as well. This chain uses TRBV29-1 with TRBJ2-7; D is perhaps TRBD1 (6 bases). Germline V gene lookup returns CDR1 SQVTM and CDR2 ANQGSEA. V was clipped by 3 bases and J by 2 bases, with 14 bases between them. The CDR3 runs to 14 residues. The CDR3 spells CSVEGAEAAYEQYF. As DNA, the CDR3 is TGCAGCGTTGAGGGGGCGGAAGCGGCCTACGAGCAGTACTTC.

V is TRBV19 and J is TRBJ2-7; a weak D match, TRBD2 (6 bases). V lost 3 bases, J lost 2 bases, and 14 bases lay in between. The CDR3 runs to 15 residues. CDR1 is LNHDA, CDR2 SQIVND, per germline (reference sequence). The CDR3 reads CASSIASAGPYEQYF. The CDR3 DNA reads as TGTGCCAGTAGTATCGCGTCGGCGGGACCCTACGAGCAGTACTTC. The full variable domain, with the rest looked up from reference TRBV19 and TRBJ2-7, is DGGITQSPKYLFRKEGQNVTLSCEQNLNHDAMYWYRQDPGQGLRLIYYSQIVNDFQKGDIAEGYSVSREKKESFPLTVTSAQKNPTAFYLCASSIASAGPYEQYFGPGTRLTVT.

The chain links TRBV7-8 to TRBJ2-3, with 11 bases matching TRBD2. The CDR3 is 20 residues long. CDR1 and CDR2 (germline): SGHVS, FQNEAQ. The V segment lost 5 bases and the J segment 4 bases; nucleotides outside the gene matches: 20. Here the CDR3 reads CASSDLNWILSGRAADTQYF. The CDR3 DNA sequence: TGTGCCAGCAGCGATCTTAACTGGATACTTAGCGGGAGGGCCGCAGATACGCAGTATTTT.

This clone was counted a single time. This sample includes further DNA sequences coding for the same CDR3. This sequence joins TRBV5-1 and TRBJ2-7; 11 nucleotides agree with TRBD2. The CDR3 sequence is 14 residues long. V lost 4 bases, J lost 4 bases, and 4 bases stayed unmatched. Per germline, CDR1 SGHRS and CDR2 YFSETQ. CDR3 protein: CASSRGTSGYEQYF. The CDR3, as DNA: TGCGCCAGCAGCAGAGGGACTAGCGGATACGAGCAGTACTTC. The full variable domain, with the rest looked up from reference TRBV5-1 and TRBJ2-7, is KAGVTQTPRYLIKTRGQQVTLSCSPISGHRSVSWYQQTPGQGLQFLFEYFSETQRNKGNFPGRFSGRQFSNSRSEMNVSTLELGDSALYLCASSRGTSGYEQYFGPGTRLTVT.

The CDR3: CASSSWATSSYNEQFF. The CDR3 nucleotides are TGTGCCAGCAGCTCCTGGGCTACTAGCTCCTACAATGAGCAGTTCTTC. The rearrangement uses TRBV7-8 and TRBJ2-1; a weak D match, TRBD2 (5 bases). CDR3 length: 16 amino acids. Germline V gene lookup returns CDR1 SGHVS and CDR2 FQNEAQ. V lost 4 bases and J 0 bases, leaving 13 bases between the germline ends.

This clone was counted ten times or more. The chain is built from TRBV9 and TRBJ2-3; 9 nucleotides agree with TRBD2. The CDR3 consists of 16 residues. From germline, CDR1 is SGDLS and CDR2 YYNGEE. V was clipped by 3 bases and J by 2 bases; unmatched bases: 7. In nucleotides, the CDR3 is TGTGCCAGCAGCGCCTTGGCGGGGGGGACCACAGATACGCAGTATTTT. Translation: CASSALAGGTTDTQYF.

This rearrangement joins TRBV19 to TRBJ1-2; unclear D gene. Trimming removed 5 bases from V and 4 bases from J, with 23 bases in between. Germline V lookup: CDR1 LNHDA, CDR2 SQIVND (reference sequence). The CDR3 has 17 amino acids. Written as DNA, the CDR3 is TGTGCCAGTAGTGCCCGGGGAGGGATGATAGCCCGCTATGGCTACACCTTC. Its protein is CASSARGGMIARYGYTF.

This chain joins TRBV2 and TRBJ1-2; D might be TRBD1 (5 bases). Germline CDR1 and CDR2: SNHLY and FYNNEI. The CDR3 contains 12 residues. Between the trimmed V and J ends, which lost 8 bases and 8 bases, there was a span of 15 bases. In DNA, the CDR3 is TGTGCCAGCGGCCGACAGTGGGAAGGCTACACCTTC. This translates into CASGRQWEGYTF.

The CDR3 nucleotides are TGTGCCAGCAGCCCGCAGGGTTTCGCTAACTATGGCTACACCTTC. This encodes CASSPQGFANYGYTF. The chain is built from TRBV11-1 and TRBJ1-2, with a possible D match to TRBD1 (5 bases). V was cut by 5 bases and J by 0 bases, with 13 bases left in between. This CDR3 is 15 amino acids long. Germline V lookup: CDR1 SGHAT, CDR2 FQDESV (reference sequence).

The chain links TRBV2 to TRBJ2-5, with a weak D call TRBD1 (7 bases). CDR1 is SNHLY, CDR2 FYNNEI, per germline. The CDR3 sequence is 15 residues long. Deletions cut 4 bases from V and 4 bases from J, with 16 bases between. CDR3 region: CASSVDREATETQYF. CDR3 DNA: TGTGCCAGCAGTGTTGACAGGGAGGCGACAGAGACCCAGTACTTC.

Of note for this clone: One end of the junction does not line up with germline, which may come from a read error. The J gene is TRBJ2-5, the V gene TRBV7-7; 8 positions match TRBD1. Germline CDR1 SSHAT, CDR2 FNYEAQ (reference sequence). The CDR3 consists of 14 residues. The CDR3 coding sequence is TGTGCTAGCAGCCAACGTCAGGGGGCAGAGACCCAGTACTTC. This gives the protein CASSQRQGAETQYF.

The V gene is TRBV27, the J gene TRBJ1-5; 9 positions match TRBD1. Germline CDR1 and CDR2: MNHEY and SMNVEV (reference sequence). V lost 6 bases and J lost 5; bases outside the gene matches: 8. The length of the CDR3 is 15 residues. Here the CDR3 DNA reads TGTGCCAGCAGACCGGGACAGGGACTCTATCAGCCCCAGCATTTT. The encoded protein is CASRPGQGLYQPQHF.

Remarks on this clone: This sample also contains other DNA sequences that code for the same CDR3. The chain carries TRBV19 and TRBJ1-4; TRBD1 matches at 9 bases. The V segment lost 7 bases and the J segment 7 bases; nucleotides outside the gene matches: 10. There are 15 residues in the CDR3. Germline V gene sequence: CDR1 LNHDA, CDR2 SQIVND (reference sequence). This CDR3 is CASIKGGQGGEKLFF. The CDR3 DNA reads TGTGCCAGTATAAAAGGGGGACAGGGAGGTGAAAAACTGTTTTTT.

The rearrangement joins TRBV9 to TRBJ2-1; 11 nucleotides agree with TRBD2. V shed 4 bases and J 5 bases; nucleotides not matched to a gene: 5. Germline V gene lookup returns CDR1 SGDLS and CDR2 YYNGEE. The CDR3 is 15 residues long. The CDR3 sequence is CASSPGLAGDNEQFF. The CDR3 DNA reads TGTGCCAGCAGCCCCGGACTAGCGGGCGACAATGAGCAGTTCTTC.

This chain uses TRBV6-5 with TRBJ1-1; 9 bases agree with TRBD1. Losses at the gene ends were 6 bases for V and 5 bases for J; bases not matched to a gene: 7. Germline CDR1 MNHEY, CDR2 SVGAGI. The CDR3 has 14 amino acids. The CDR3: CASRPGQGMTEAFF. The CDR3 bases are TGTGCCAGCAGGCCAGGACAGGGGATGACTGAAGCTTTCTTT.

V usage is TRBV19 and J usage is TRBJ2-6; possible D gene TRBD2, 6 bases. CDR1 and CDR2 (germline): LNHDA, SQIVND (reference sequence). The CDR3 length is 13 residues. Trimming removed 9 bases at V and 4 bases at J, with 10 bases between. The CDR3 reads CASGTPGANVLTF. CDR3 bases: TGTGCCAGCGGGACTCCAGGGGCCAACGTCCTGACTTTC.